This is a list of T cell receptor beta chains from one sample in a study of T-cell memory formation after mild COVID-19. MiXCR, run by TCRdb on the 5' RACE reads, gives a single entry per CDR3 protein. The repertoire holds about 470,000 distinct CDR3 sequences, with 20% to 30% as singletons. Sequenced input: PBMCs or a T cell subset sorted from them (not recorded which). The receptors were gathered from an adult woman who had mild COVID-19 (a few samples of this study predate the infection). Cell type and time point are not known. The CDR3 runs from the conserved cysteine through the conserved F or W. D genes are given only for firm matches. Clone size is shown for a subset of rows, as once, few, many or a class of expanded clone.

d_call j_call v_call clone_size cdr3_aa cdr3_nt
- TRBJ2-1 TRBV6-1 few CATTLREIGYNEQFF TGTGCCACCACTTTGAGGGAGATTGGCTACAATGAGCAGTTCTTC
- TRBJ1-5 TRBV12-3/TRBV12-4 once CASSPHRVEPQHF TGTGCCAGCAGTCCCCACAGGGTTGAGCCCCAGCATTTT
TRBD2 TRBJ2-7 TRBV12-3/TRBV12-4 - CASSAGLAGSYEQYF TGTGCCAGCAGTGCCGGACTAGCGGGATCCTACGAGCAGTACTTC
- TRBJ2-5 TRBV5-1 few CASSWTAQETQYF TGCGCCAGCAGCTGGACGGCTCAAGAGACCCAGTACTTC
- TRBJ2-7 TRBV6-5 - CASSWLRGEQYF TGTGCCAGCAGTTGGTTGAGGGGCGAGCAGTACTTC
TRBD1 TRBJ2-5 TRBV5-1 few CASSSGTAKETQYF TGCGCCAGCAGCTCCGGGACAGCCAAAGAGACCCAGTACTTC
- TRBJ1-6 TRBV4-1 few CASSSAGVDSPLHF TGCGCCAGCAGTTCGGCAGGGGTTGATTCACCCCTCCACTTT
- TRBJ2-3 TRBV7-6 - CASSSPDFNTDTQYF TGTGCCAGCAGCTCCCCGGACTTCAACACAGATACGCAGTATTTT
- TRBJ1-1 TRBV27 - CASSLIGDINTEAFF TGTGCCAGCAGTTTAATCGGAGATATTAACACTGAAGCTTTCTTT
- TRBJ2-3 TRBV13 - CASSSGMVTQYF TGTGCCAGCAGCTCTGGTATGGTTACGCAGTATTTT
TRBD1 TRBJ2-3 TRBV30 few CAWSVGRGRISDTQYF TGTGCCTGGAGTGTTGGCAGGGGGCGTATATCAGATACGCAGTATTTT
TRBD1 TRBJ1-1 TRBV30 - CAWSQTGSLWSTEAFF TGTGCCTGGAGTCAGACAGGGAGTTTATGGAGCACTGAAGCTTTCTTT
- TRBJ2-1 TRBV9 - CASSVVANQQFF TGTGCCAGCAGCGTTGTGGCTAACCAGCAGTTCTTC
TRBD2 TRBJ2-3 TRBV15 - CATSRDSLAGVTDTQYF TGTGCCACCAGCAGAGATAGTCTAGCGGGGGTCACAGATACGCAGTATTTT
- TRBJ2-2 TRBV14 - CASSHRYTGELFF TGTGCCAGCAGCCATCGCTACACCGGGGAGCTGTTTTTT
TRBD1 TRBJ1-2 TRBV13 few CASSYTDRAYGGYTF TGTGCCAGCAGCTATACGGACAGGGCCTACGGTGGCTACACCTTC
TRBD1 TRBJ2-1 TRBV12-3/TRBV12-4 few CASSLPRTGRHNEQFF TGTGCCAGCAGTTTGCCCCGGACAGGCCGACACAATGAGCAGTTCTTC
- TRBJ2-2 TRBV27 - CASSLSGLGRNTGELFF TGTGCCAGCAGTTTATCAGGGCTAGGCCGGAACACCGGGGAGCTGTTTTTT
- TRBJ2-1 TRBV21-1 - CASSKEHGLACWYNEQFF TGTGCCAGCAGCAAAGAGCACGGACTCGCCTGTTGGTACAATGAGCAGTTCTTC
- TRBJ2-5 TRBV28 - CASSGLRGETQYF TGTGCCAGCTCCGGACTAAGGGGAGAGACCCAGTACTTC
- TRBJ1-2 TRBV10-3 few CAISETQTYGYTF TGTGCCATCAGTGAGACACAGACCTATGGCTACACCTTC
- TRBJ2-2 TRBV24-1 few CATSDLRGVGTGELFF TGTGCCACCAGTGATTTGCGGGGCGTCGGCACCGGGGAGCTGTTTTTT
- TRBJ1-2 TRBV3-1 - CASSLAHGTTYYGYTF TGTGCCAGCAGCCTAGCCCACGGGACAACCTACTATGGCTACACCTTC
TRBD1 TRBJ2-7 TRBV4-3 - CASSHRPGQGAREQYF TGCGCCAGCAGCCACCGGCCGGGACAGGGGGCGCGCGAGCAGTACTTC
- TRBJ1-2 TRBV6-5 - CASSYSSQGVLRGYTF TGTGCCAGCAGTTACTCGAGCCAGGGAGTTCTAAGAGGCTACACCTTC
TRBD2 TRBJ2-3 TRBV6-5 few CASRNSGGGTDTQYF TGTGCCAGCAGAAATAGCGGGGGAGGCACAGATACGCAGTATTTT
TRBD2 TRBJ2-7 TRBV19 few CASRSRRESNEQYF TGTGCCAGTAGAAGTCGGCGGGAGAGCAACGAGCAGTACTTC
- TRBJ1-5 TRBV3-1 few CASSHAWSNQPQHF TGTGCCAGCAGCCACGCTTGGAGCAATCAGCCCCAGCATTTT
TRBD1 TRBJ2-7 TRBV7-8 - CASSSPGQGDEQYF TGTGCCAGCAGCTCGCCGGGACAGGGCGACGAGCAGTACTTC
- TRBJ2-6 TRBV7-6 - CASRDLGSKAGANVLTF TGTGCCAGCAGGGACCTAGGAAGTAAGGCTGGGGCCAACGTCCTGACTTTC
TRBD2 TRBJ2-3 TRBV10-3 medium-sized CAISESALAGWPDTQYF TGTGCCATCAGTGAGTCTGCACTAGCGGGTTGGCCTGATACGCAGTATTTT
TRBD1 TRBJ2-1 TRBV5-1 - CASSWTGGNEQFF TGCGCCAGCAGCTGGACAGGGGGCAATGAGCAGTTCTTC
- TRBJ2-3 TRBV4-3 - CASSPGTGRSTDTQYF TGCGCCAGCAGCCCCGGCACGGGACGGAGCACAGATACGCAGTATTTT
TRBD1 TRBJ2-4 TRBV20-1 few CSAPPRQGIAKNIQYF TGCAGTGCTCCGCCCCGACAGGGGATAGCCAAAAACATTCAGTACTTC
TRBD2 TRBJ2-3 TRBV12-3/TRBV12-4 few CASTPMGRGSTDTQYF TGTGCCAGCACCCCAATGGGGAGGGGAAGCACAGATACGCAGTATTTT
- TRBJ1-1 TRBV12-3/TRBV12-4 - CASSSPGGGTEAFF TGTGCCAGCAGTTCCCCGGGAGGAGGGACTGAAGCTTTCTTT
- TRBJ2-1 TRBV15 few CATSRVPLGNYNEQFF TGTGCCACCAGCAGAGTACCGCTGGGGAATTACAATGAGCAGTTCTTC
- TRBJ2-7 TRBV6-6 - CASSYQEGEQYF TGTGCCAGCAGTTATCAGGAAGGGGAGCAGTACTTC
TRBD2 TRBJ2-3 TRBV12-3/TRBV12-4 - CASSLSGRASDTQYF TGTGCCAGCAGTTTAAGCGGGAGGGCCTCAGATACGCAGTATTTT
TRBD2 TRBJ2-2 TRBV4-3 few CASSQDALADLWANTGELFF TGCGCCAGCAGCCAAGATGCCCTAGCGGACTTATGGGCGAACACCGGGGAGCTGTTTTTT
- TRBJ2-1 TRBV5-1 - CASSFGGGQMLDEQFF TGCGCCAGCAGCTTCGGGGGTGGCCAGATGTTGGATGAGCAGTTCTTC
- TRBJ1-2 TRBV27 - CASSLLAGWYGYTF TGTGCCAGCAGTTTATTGGCAGGCTGGTATGGCTACACCTTC
- TRBJ2-7 TRBV20-1 - CSATDFIGGPYEQYF TGCAGTGCTACAGACTTCATTGGGGGGCCCTACGAGCAGTACTTC
- TRBJ2-5 TRBV18 - CASSPFLQETQYF TGTGCCAGCTCACCATTCCTGCAAGAGACCCAGTACTTC
- TRBJ2-1 TRBV7-3 - CASSLRPGSTYNEQFF TGTGCCAGCAGCCTCCGACCCGGTTCAACTTACAATGAGCAGTTCTTC
TRBD2 TRBJ2-7 TRBV7-2 - CASSLAGASGPDEQYF TGTGCCAGCAGCTTAGCTGGGGCTAGCGGACCCGACGAGCAGTACTTC
TRBD2 TRBJ2-7 TRBV12-3/TRBV12-4 - CASSVREGGEQYF TGTGCCAGCAGCGTCCGGGAGGGAGGAGAGCAGTACTTC
- TRBJ2-7 TRBV2 few CASSEAYRAHEQYF TGTGCCAGCAGTGAAGCCTACAGGGCCCACGAGCAGTACTTC
- TRBJ2-2 TRBV12-3/TRBV12-4 - CASSGDPASTGELFF TGTGCCAGCAGCGGGGACCCGGCGTCCACCGGGGAGCTGTTTTTT
- TRBJ2-1 TRBV7-9 few CASSPVWGKGSLDEQFF TGTGCCAGCAGCCCCGTTTGGGGGAAGGGGTCTCTAGATGAGCAGTTCTTC
- TRBJ2-2 TRBV5-1 - CASSLTDRNTGELFF TGCGCCAGCAGCTTGACCGACAGGAACACCGGGGAGCTGTTTTTT